This T cell receptor beta chain was sequenced during a study of blood T cell repertoires in COVID-19. The overall study: The United States, Italy and Spain supplied acute and convalescent COVID-19 samples. Sources were T cells, B-cell-depleted T cells, or PBMCs; the material itself was cDNA or gDNA.

This clone has a single count. The CDR3 consists of 13 residues. V lost 1 base and J lost 2, with 4 bases in between. In germline, CDR1 is SEHNR, CDR2 FQNEAQ (reference sequence). Authors' analysis steps: Reference gene primer amplification in the assay estimated nucleated cell counts. TCRdb keeps only in-frame clones here, not all; method: immunoSEQ multiplex PCR. V, J and clone size reflect that table, while D and trimming were determined from the DNA. The data hold 80,000 to 100,000 clones, with approximately 86% observed a single time. V usage is TRBV7-9 and J usage is TRBJ2-3; D gene unclear. Source material: peripheral blood. The sequence was obtained from a woman aged 80 or over in a cohort sampled during active or convalescent COVID-19. The CDR3 here is CASSLVLTDTQYF. In DNA, the CDR3 is TGTGCCAGCAGCTTAGTTCTCACAGATACGCAGTATTTT. Full variable domain (rest looked up from reference TRBV7-9 and TRBJ2-3): DTGVSQNPRHKITKRGQNVTFRCDPISEHNRLYWYRQTLGQGPEFLTYFQNEAQLEKSRLLSDRFSAERPKGSFSTLEIQRTEQGDSAMYLCASSLVLTDTQYFGPGTRLTVL.